Below, 25 T cell receptor beta chains from the same sample are listed, as sequenced in a study of blood T cells in healthy people across ages. A sample-barcoded 5' primer and a J-beta primer mix were used in a second PCR of about 6 to 11 cycles. Via MiXCR, TCRdb re-called the 5' RACE reads, giving one row per CDR3 protein. The sample gives roughly 800,000 distinct CDR3 sequences, 20% to 25% of which show up once; more than 8.5% is in the top ten. The data also belong to a second study, concerning T cells of mothers and their children.

Sequenced input: blood. The receptor set was obtained from a boy between 10 and 17 years old in good health.

Only a few counts were recorded for this clonotype. The chain combines TRBV6-5 with TRBJ2-7; no firm D call. The germline gives CDR1 MNHEY, CDR2 SVGAGI. Trimming removed 3 bases from V and 7 bases from J, with 13 bases in between. This CDR3 is built from 13 residues. The CDR3 DNA sequence: TGTGCCAGCAGTTATATCATTGGGTGGGAGCAGTACTTC. Its translation is CASSYIIGWEQYF.

This clonotype was recorded a few times. The V call is TRBV29-1, the J call TRBJ2-5; 9 nucleotides agree with TRBD2. The J call is doubtful: the DNA matches TRBJ2-1 better. CDR3 length: 14 residues. The germline CDR1 and CDR2 sequences are SQVTM and ANQGSEA. CDR3 in amino acids: CSVERRLAGNEQFF. CDR3 nucleotide sequence: TGCAGCGTTGAAAGGCGGCTAGCGGGGAATGAGCAGTTCTTC.

This rearrangement joins TRBV28 to TRBJ2-3; D unclear. Germline CDR1 is MDHEN and CDR2 is SYDVKM. Trimming took 10 bases from V and 3 from J, leaving 23 bases between them. The CDR3 totals 16 residues. CDR3 bases: TGTGCCACTAATACCCATATGAAAGTTGAAACAGATACGCAGTATTTT. Residues: CATNTHMKVETDTQYF.

The rearrangement joins TRBV20-1 to TRBJ2-5, with D tentatively TRBD2 (7 bases). Near its end, the DNA agrees better with TRBJ2-7, so the J call may be wrong. This CDR3 is 15 amino acids long. Germline lookup yields CDR1 DFQATT and CDR2 SNEGSKA (reference sequence). The CDR3 region is CSARDGQRGSYEQYF. CDR3 sequence (DNA): TGCAGTGCTAGAGATGGACAGCGGGGATCCTACGAGCAGTACTTC.

This clonotype has a handful of counts. One junction end disagrees with the germline gene, perhaps due to a read error. The chain is built from TRBV7-9 and TRBJ1-4; 11 bases match TRBD1. Germline V CDR1 and CDR2: SEHNR, FQNEAQ (reference sequence). The CDR3 loop spans 15 amino acids. CDR3 protein: CASSLGGTGGEKLFF. The DNA of the CDR3 is TGTGCCAGTAGCTTAGGCGGGACAGGGGGTGAAAAACTGTTTTTT.

The chain combines TRBV7-2 with TRBJ1-3; D unresolved. Germline-derived CDR1 and CDR2 are SGHTA and FQGNSA. The ends were cut back, 5 bases at V and 6 bases at J, with 5 bases in the middle. The CDR3 is 11 residues long. Here the CDR3 DNA reads TGTGCCAGCAGCATAAAAAACACCATATATTTT. It is translated as CASSIKNTIYF.

This clonotype was seen at least ten times. The rearrangement joins TRBV7-2 to TRBJ2-5; 8 bases agree with TRBD1. Germline-derived CDR1 and CDR2 are SGHTA and FQGNSA. V was pared by 4 bases and J by 5 bases, with 3 bases of the junction left unmatched. The CDR3 extends over 13 amino acids. The CDR3 region has the DNA TGTGCCAGCAGCTCGGACAGGGCCGAGACCCAGTACTTC. This translates into CASSSDRAETQYF. The variable domain in full, with the rest retrieved from reference TRBV7-2 and TRBJ2-5, is GAGVSQSPSNKVTEKGKDVELRCDPISGHTALYWYRQSLGQGLEFLIYFQGNSAPDKSGLPSDRFSAERTGGSVSTLTIQRTQQEDSAVYLCASSSDRAETQYFGPGTRLLVL.

This clonotype was seen a single time. V and J are TRBV20-1 and TRBJ2-5; no clear D gene. Per the germline V gene, CDR1 is DFQATT and CDR2 is SNEGSKA (reference sequence). V was clipped by 5 bases and J by 5 bases, with 9 bases between them. The CDR3 length is 11 residues. The CDR3 is CSAPIRETQYF. The CDR3 nucleotides are TGCAGTGCTCCTATTAGGGAGACCCAGTACTTC.

The chain recombines TRBV7-9 with TRBJ2-5, with TRBD1 matching 8 bases. V was clipped by 4 bases and J by 5 bases; unmatched bases: 6. The CDR3 runs 14 residues. Germline CDR1 and CDR2: SEHNR and FQNEAQ (reference sequence). DNA for the CDR3: TGTGCCAGCAGCTCGACAGGGGACGGGGAGACCCAGTACTTC. Protein product: CASSSTGDGETQYF.

This clonotype was recorded a few times. Sequence at one end of the junction differs from germline and may be a read error. The J gene is TRBJ2-7, the V gene TRBV3-1; the D gene is possibly TRBD2 (5 bases). The germline gives CDR1 LGHDT, CDR2 YNNKEL (reference sequence). The CDR3 totals 15 residues. DNA of the CDR3: TGTGCCGGCAGCCAAGACGAGGACTTTGCCTACGAGCAGTACTTC. Translated: CAGSQDEDFAYEQYF.

The gene calls are TRBV28 and TRBJ1-4; no reliable D call. CDR1 MDHEN and CDR2 SYDVKM come from the germline V gene. CDR3 length equals 15 residues. Between the trimmed V and J ends, which lost 0 bases and 7 bases, there was a span of 12 bases. In nucleotides, the CDR3 is TGTGCCAGCAGTTTATGGGTCAGGAAGATTGAAAAACTGTTTTTT. This encodes CASSLWVRKIEKLFF.

The chain combines TRBV12-3 or TRBV12-4 with TRBJ1-1; unclear D gene. This CDR3 is 14 amino acids long. V shed 3 bases and J shed 0 bases, with 8 bases lying between them. CDR3 protein: CASSFDAVNTEAFF. Written as DNA, the CDR3 is TGTGCCAGCAGTTTTGACGCTGTGAACACTGAAGCTTTCTTT.

In this sample, this clonotype turned up a few times. The J gene is TRBJ1-6, the V gene TRBV20-1, with unresolved D. CDR3 length: 13 residues. The V end was cut by 3 bases, the J end by 8 bases, with 11 bases between. CDR1 is DFQATT, CDR2 SNEGSKA, per germline (reference sequence). The CDR3 DNA follows: TGCAGTGCTAGTAGGCAGCCAGATTCACCCCTCCACTTT. Its translation is CSASRQPDSPLHF.

V gene TRBV29-1 combines with J gene TRBJ2-7, with a weak D call TRBD1 (5 bases). The CDR3 loop spans 13 amino acids. The germline V gene has CDR1 SQVTM and CDR2 ANQGSEA. V lost 4 bases and J 7 bases, leaving 17 bases between the germline ends. CDR3 DNA: TGCAGCGTTGTAAGGGCAGGGTCCTGGGAGCAGTACTTC. Translating it yields CSVVRAGSWEQYF.

This clonotype was picked up a small number of times. The V call is TRBV20-1, the J call TRBJ2-5; 10 nucleotides agree with TRBD2. The junction had 3 bases not matched to a gene; V was cut back by 6 bases and J by 5 bases. This CDR3 is built from 12 residues. Germline V lookup: CDR1 DFQATT, CDR2 SNEGSKA (reference sequence). CDR3 coding DNA: TGCAGTGCACCGACTAGCGGGGAGACCCAGTACTTC. Protein: CSAPTSGETQYF.

The rearrangement joins TRBV3-1 to TRBJ2-3; 8 positions agree with TRBD2. Germline-derived CDR1 and CDR2 are LGHDT and YNNKEL (reference sequence). V gave up 0 bases and J gave up 0 bases; unmatched junction bases: 17. This CDR3 comprises 21 residues. The DNA for the CDR3 is TGTGCCAGCAGCCAAGAAGTGCGAGCGGGAGACGCCATTCCTAGCACAGATACGCAGTATTTT. Its protein product is CASSQEVRAGDAIPSTDTQYF.

The chain employs TRBV6-5 and TRBJ1-2, with D uncertain. The germline gives CDR1 MNHEY, CDR2 SVGAGI. This CDR3 contains 11 residues. V lost 8 bases and J 7 bases, leaving 11 bases between the germline ends. The CDR3 reads CASEGWGGYTF. CDR3 coding DNA: TGTGCCAGCGAGGGATGGGGTGGCTACACCTTC.

This chain joins TRBV7-3 and TRBJ2-3; perhaps TRBD2 as D (6 bases). CDR3 length: 13 amino acids. Trimming removed 8 bases at V and 5 bases at J, with 14 bases between. The germline V gene encodes CDR1 SGHTA and CDR2 FQGTGA. In DNA, the CDR3 is TGTGCCAGCGCTGCGGGGAGTCTAGATACGCAGTATTTT. This encodes CASAAGSLDTQYF.

The chain has TRBV7-2 and TRBJ2-3, with D possibly matching TRBD2 (5 bases). The length of the CDR3 is 14 residues. CDR1 is SGHTA, CDR2 FQGNSA, per germline. Trimming took 5 bases from V and 2 from J, leaving 11 bases between them. CDR3 protein: CASSDGLITDTQYF. CDR3 DNA: TGTGCCAGCAGCGATGGACTGATCACAGATACGCAGTATTTT.

Written as DNA, the CDR3 is TGTGCCAGCAGCTTAGATAAATTAGGGGAGCTGTTTTTT. It encodes CASSLDKLGELFF. This rearrangement joins TRBV7-8 to TRBJ2-2; D ambiguous. CDR1 SGHVS and CDR2 FQNEAQ come from the germline V gene. The V end lost 1 base, the J end lost 8 bases, and 8 bases lay between the germline ends. The CDR3 has 13 amino acids.

DNA for the CDR3: TGTGCCAGCAGCCTCAGATCGGGGGATGCTACAGATACGCAGTATTTT. Translation gives CASSLRSGDATDTQYF. The chain links TRBV7-9 to TRBJ2-3; the D gene is possibly TRBD2 (6 bases). Germline values: CDR1 SEHNR, CDR2 FQNEAQ (reference sequence). The CDR3 extends over 16 amino acids. Trimming stripped 5 bases from V and 3 bases from J, with 18 bases between.

This clonotype occurred a few times. The chain links TRBV7-9 to TRBJ2-5, with D perhaps being TRBD1 or TRBD2 (7 bases each). V dropped 5 bases and J dropped 4 bases, with 20 bases sitting between them. This CDR3 comprises 16 residues. Germline CDR1 is SEHNR and CDR2 is FQNEAQ (reference sequence). The CDR3 loop is CASSLPLAGGGETQYF. DNA of the CDR3: TGTGCCAGCAGCCTCCCCCTAGCAGGGGGGGGAGAGACCCAGTACTTC.

The chain uses TRBV12-3 or TRBV12-4 and TRBJ2-1; 14 nucleotides align to TRBD2. J lost 10 bases, V lost 7 bases, and 9 bases had no gene match. The CDR3 runs 15 residues. As DNA, the CDR3 is TGTGCCAGCACTAAACCGGGACTAGCGGGGGCGGAGCAGTTCTTC. This codes for CASTKPGLAGAEQFF.

The rearrangement links TRBV7-9 to TRBJ2-2; D is ambiguous. CDR3 length: 14 residues. Germline lookup yields CDR1 SEHNR and CDR2 FQNEAQ (reference sequence). Trimming left V 5 bases short and J 1 base short, with 8 bases between. CDR3 sequence (DNA): TGTGCCAGCAGCCGCGAGAGGAACACCGGGGAGCTGTTTTTT. It specifies CASSRERNTGELFF.

This clonotype occurred once. V is TRBV7-2 and J is TRBJ2-1, with D uncertain. Germline V CDR1 and CDR2: SGHTA, FQGNSA. V lost 1 base, J lost 0 bases, and 10 bases lay in between. CDR3 length equals 16 residues. The CDR3 protein is CASSLGAVPSYNEQFF. In DNA, the CDR3 is TGTGCCAGCAGCTTAGGGGCGGTTCCCTCCTACAATGAGCAGTTCTTC.